This entry lists 12 T cell receptor beta chains sequenced from one sample in a study of long-term antiretroviral therapy in people with HIV (dated by TCRdb to between 2021 and 2023). The immunoSEQ hsTCRB v3.0 assay was used at survey level resolution to sequence the TRB variable region. In TCRdb, the immuneACCESS table is reduced to in-frame sequences with V and J assigned. These tables do not hold every clone; where another copy was compared, an unresolved V gene accounts for under half, and the others remain unexplained. This sample is represented by about 21,000 clones; approximately 90% of them were singletons. The top ten constitute 3.5% to 4.5% of the sample. The sample in question was unsorted PBMCs, obtained 2.3 years after starting antiretroviral therapy. The receptor set was obtained from a man in his fifties or sixties with HIV.

The chain links TRBV7-2 to TRBJ2-2; TRBD2 might be the D (5 bases). This CDR3 contains 14 residues. Trimming removed 5 bases at V and 7 bases at J, with 14 bases between. CDR1 is SGHTA and CDR2 is FQGNSA in the germline V gene. The chain's CDR3 is CASSPSRTLGELFF. CDR3 coding DNA: TGTGCCAGCAGCCCGTCCCGGACTCTCGGGGAGCTGTTTTTT.

The rearrangement uses TRBV7-8 and TRBJ2-5; 12 bases fit TRBD2. The V gene end was trimmed by 6 bases and the J gene end by 1 base; junction bases not matched to a gene: 12. Germline-derived CDR1 and CDR2 are SGHVS and FQNEAQ. The CDR3 spans 18 residues. As DNA, the CDR3 is TGTGCCAGCAGTCGATACCTCACTAGCGGGGGGCCCCAAGAGACCCAGTACTTC. It is translated as CASSRYLTSGGPQETQYF.

DNA of the CDR3: TGTGCCAGCAGCTTGTCTTGGTTGGATACGCAGTATTTT. Its translation is CASSLSWLDTQYF. The V call is TRBV7-2, the J call TRBJ2-3; D is unresolved. The CDR3 is made up of 13 amino acids. With 3 bases removed from V and 6 bases from J, the gap between germline ends came to 10 bases. The germline CDR1 and CDR2 sequences are SGHTA and FQGNSA.

This clone was counted a few times. This rearrangement joins TRBV14 to TRBJ2-7; D gene uncertain. Deletions cut 3 bases from V and 0 bases from J, with 9 bases between. The CDR3 extends over 14 amino acids. Germline V gene data show CDR1 as SGHDN and CDR2 as FVKESK. CDR3 nucleotide sequence: TGTGCCAGCAGCCAGCTGATGAGCTCCTACGAGCAGTACTTC. Residues: CASSQLMSSYEQYF.

The rearrangement uses TRBV29-1 and TRBJ2-5, with 8 bases aligning to TRBD2. CDR1 is SQVTM and CDR2 is ANQGSEA in the germline V gene. The length of the CDR3 is 14 residues. The V segment lost 3 bases and the J segment 5 bases; nucleotides outside the gene matches: 8. The CDR3, as DNA: TGCAGCGTTGATAAGGGCGGGGGGTTCGAGACCCAGTACTTC. This encodes CSVDKGGGFETQYF.

This clone occurred a few times. The chain links TRBV11-2 to TRBJ1-5; no firm D call. V was cut by 5 bases and J by 3 bases, with 8 bases left in between. Germline-derived CDR1 and CDR2 are SGHAT and FQNNGV. The CDR3 has 13 residues. The CDR3: CASSPTNNQPQHF. The CDR3 nucleotides are TGTGCCAGCAGCCCTACCAACAATCAGCCCCAGCATTTT.

The gene calls are TRBV6-5 and TRBJ1-2; tentatively, D is TRBD1 (5 bases). From germline, CDR1 is MNHEY and CDR2 SVGAGI. The CDR3 length is 13 residues. Trimming pared 5 bases from V and 4 bases from J, leaving 11 bases between. The CDR3 DNA reads as TGTGCCAGCAGTACAACAGGTCCCTATGGCTACACCTTC. Its translation is CASSTTGPYGYTF.

The rearrangement joins TRBV7-7 to TRBJ2-5; D is perhaps TRBD2 (5 bases). The CDR3 sequence is 18 residues long. The germline V gene encodes CDR1 SSHAT and CDR2 FNYEAQ (reference sequence). Trimming took off 5 bases at V and 5 bases at J, with 27 bases between the two ends. CDR3 DNA: TGTGCCAGCAGCCCGTCCCCAAGCGGAGCCGCCCTCGGGGAGACCCAGTACTTC. Translated: CASSPSPSGAALGETQYF.

This rearrangement joins TRBV4-2 to TRBJ1-1; D is undetermined. CDR3 size: 14 residues. Germline V lookup: CDR1 LGHNA, CDR2 YNFKEQ. The ends were cut back, 0 bases at V and 2 bases at J, with 7 bases in the middle. DNA for the CDR3: TGTGCCAGCAGCCAAGATCCGAAAAACACTGAAGCTTTCTTT. Translating gives CASSQDPKNTEAFF.

Of note for this clone: The junction departs from the called germline gene at one end, perhaps through a read error. The chain joins TRBV13 to TRBJ2-1; D gene uncertain. The germline CDR1 and CDR2 sequences are PRHDT and FYEKMQ (reference sequence). The CDR3 totals 12 residues. The CDR3 DNA sequence: TGTGCCAGCAGCTTAGCCTACAATAAGCAGTTCTTC. It codes for CASSLAYNKQFF.

The chain is built from TRBV19 and TRBJ2-4; D gene uncertain. The V end was cut by 7 bases, the J end by 4 bases, with 11 bases between. There are 13 residues in the CDR3. The V gene's germline CDR1 is LNHDA and CDR2 SQIVND (reference sequence). The CDR3 protein is CASTTASKNIQYF. The CDR3 nucleotides are TGTGCCAGTACTACGGCTTCGAAAAACATTCAGTACTTC.

This chain connects TRBV4-3 to TRBJ2-7; the D gene is possibly TRBD1 (5 bases). Trimming removed 3 bases at V and 2 bases at J, with 14 bases between. From germline, CDR1 is LGHNA and CDR2 YSLEER. This CDR3 comprises 15 residues. This chain's CDR3 is CASSHPRARPYEQYF. The CDR3 DNA follows: TGCGCCAGCAGCCACCCCAGGGCGCGCCCCTACGAGCAGTACTTC.